This TCR beta chain was observed in a study of CD8+CD57+ T cells in acquired aplastic anemia. Study-wide background: The study obtained an average of about 3.2 ug of DNA from sorted CD4+ and CD8+ cells.

This CDR3 region has 13 residues. CDR1 DFQATT and CDR2 SNEGSKA come from the germline V gene (reference sequence). The germline V and J ends were trimmed by 6 bases and 0 bases, with 12 bases remaining between them. Both TCR beta VDJ combination and CDR3 sequence profiling were carried out. Genomic DNA was the template for this profiling. TCRdb re-called the reads through MiXCR, storing one row per CDR3 protein. The sample records about 250,000 distinct CDR3 sequences, around half being singletons. This clonotype was seen a handful of times. The authors sequenced patients whose flow cytometry had shown CD8+CD57+ cell expansion. At blood sampling, none of the patients had yet received therapy.

The TCR sequence derives from a human donor with aplastic anemia. The sample was sorted CD4+, CD8+, or CD8+CD57+ T cells (not recorded which) from PBMCs. The rearrangement joins TRBV20-1 to TRBJ2-7, with D perhaps TRBD1 or TRBD2 (7 bases each). The CDR3 DNA reads as TGCAGTGCCCAGGGGGGGGACTCCTACGAGCAGTACTTC. Encoded protein: CSAQGGDSYEQYF.